A selection of T cell receptor beta chains follows, all from one sample in a study of blood T cell repertoires in COVID-19. Here immunoSEQ multiplex PCR was the method, and the copy in TCRdb shows in-frame clones only, minus some. The repertoire holds a few hundred thousand clones, about nine tenths seen once, with 8.5% to 10% in the top ten. The sample consisted of PBMCs or T cells enriched from blood (not recorded which). The receptors stem from a woman between 18 and 29 years old who had recovered from COVID-19. CDR3s include the opening cysteine and the closing phenylalanine or tryptophan. The D gene is left open where the match is weak.

TRBV5-5	TRBJ2-1	TRBD2	CASSPGTSGRYEQFF
TRBV21-1	TRBJ1-3	.	CASSSWGVDGQKSSGNTIYF
TRBV6-5	TRBJ2-1	TRBD2	CASSYFETSGNEQFF
TRBV7-2	TRBJ2-7	.	CASIGQLTGEQYF
TRBV2	TRBJ2-7	.	CASSDENYEQYF
TRBV7-3	TRBJ2-1	.	CASSSGPEGGVNNEQFF
TRBV7-3	TRBJ2-7	.	CASSLGPAKEEQYF
TRBV5-1	TRBJ1-2	.	CASSLIQGGSYGYTF
TRBV4-1	TRBJ1-3	.	CASSQGATTGNTIYF
TRBV9	TRBJ1-2	TRBD1	CASSVAGTGSRGYTF
TRBV4-2	TRBJ1-2	TRBD1	CASSQAGQGGPRAGYTF
TRBV4-2	TRBJ1-3	.	CASSQVARASGNTIYF
TRBV11-3	TRBJ2-2	TRBD1	CASSPRGTGGSGELFF
TRBV10-1	TRBJ2-7	.	CASTPSRLTIVSYEQYF
TRBV2	TRBJ2-3	.	CASSDGVGTQYF
TRBV15	TRBJ1-5	.	CATSRDSGNQPQHF
TRBV4-2	TRBJ2-7	TRBD1	CASSQETGTGLSYEQYF
TRBV6-4	TRBJ2-1	TRBD2	CASSDFAGGPNEQFF
TRBV28	TRBJ1-5	.	CAILSGLDYNQPQHF
TRBV9	TRBJ1-5	.	CASSVEGLSNQPQHF
TRBV5-1	TRBJ1-2	.	CASTHRDGYGYTF
TRBV6-5	TRBJ2-1	.	CASSYGREQFF
TRBV7-3	TRBJ2-1	TRBD1	CASSLYGTAHNEQFF
TRBV7-2	TRBJ1-6	.	CASSSQQGRNSPLHF
TRBV4-1	TRBJ1-5	.	CASSQGVGGVGNQPQHF
TRBV7-7	TRBJ2-7	.	CASSALGADLYEQYF
TRBV25-1	TRBJ2-5	TRBD1	CASRPTGEETQYF
TRBV3-1/TRBV3-2	TRBJ2-3	TRBD2	CASSQAGSGGGQEYF
TRBV7-9	TRBJ2-5	.	CASNTYRGAQTQYF
TRBV7-9	TRBJ2-7	.	CASSDLTSSDYDEQYF
TRBV7-9	TRBJ1-6	TRBD1	CASSKDRDRRNSPLHF
TRBV25-1	TRBJ1-3	.	CASSEGWGSGNTIYF
TRBV5-6	TRBJ1-5	TRBD1	CASSLLGDSSNQPQHF
TRBV6-2/TRBV6-3	TRBJ2-7	.	CASSYQAGYYEQYF
TRBV5-1	TRBJ2-2	.	CASSLGGLSTGELFF
TRBV19	TRBJ1-6	.	CASSIQINNSPLHF
TRBV30	TRBJ2-7	TRBD1	CAWNQGADEQYF
TRBV6-4	TRBJ2-1	.	CARSGRSPSYNEQFF
TRBV20-1	TRBJ2-1	.	CSASRGVDEQFF
TRBV23-1	TRBJ1-3	.	CASSQLNTIYF
TRBV5-8	TRBJ2-3	.	CASSLLDSRDRDTQYF
TRBV5-4	TRBJ1-2	.	CASTWKGVHGYTF
TRBV10-2	TRBJ2-6	.	CASNPGRSFRSGANVLTF
TRBV3-1/TRBV3-2	TRBJ2-2	TRBD1	CASSRYRDRETGELFF
TRBV27	TRBJ2-7	TRBD1	CASSPRDSVGNEQYF
TRBV7-3	TRBJ2-5	TRBD2	CASSQGLGRETQYF
TRBV9	TRBJ1-2	.	CASSVARGDYGYTF
TRBV11-2	TRBJ2-7	.	CASSSQMQGDKYF
TRBV27	TRBJ2-1	.	CASIGTGSYNEQFF
TRBV7-2	TRBJ2-7	.	CASSLAETGGQYF
TRBV27	TRBJ1-5	.	CASSVGRGNQPQHF
TRBV14	TRBJ1-1	.	CASSQVSREAFF
TRBV4-3	TRBJ2-1	TRBD2	CASSQGLAGWVDNEQFF
TRBV7-6	TRBJ1-5	TRBD1	CASSVGTGFWNQPQHF
TRBV14	TRBJ2-7	.	CASSQDRVEQYF
TRBV7-3	TRBJ2-3	TRBD2	CASSARLAGSTDTQYF